The clone carrying this T cell receptor (beta chain) has at least ten counts. The antigen remains unidentified. Deletions cut 3 bases from V and 1 base from J, with 12 bases between. This CDR3 is built from 15 residues. This record comes from a study of CD8 T cells in ankylosing spondylitis. TCRdb used MiXCR to reprocess the 5' RACE reads, holding one entry per CDR3 protein. The data contain approximately 540,000 distinct CDR3 sequences, approximately 12% of them singletons. Whole-study findings and limits: Blood of patients with ankylosing spondylitis appeared to be characterized by a TCR beta motif of eight highly homologous variants. Disease-linked clones were reportedly significantly enriched in matched ankylosing spondylitis synovial fluid.

The sample was blood, either unsorted or a sorted T cell fraction (not recorded which). This sequence was found in a male donor with ankylosing spondylitis. The chain carries TRBV12-3 or TRBV12-4 and TRBJ2-5; D not certain. CDR3 coding DNA: TGTGCCAGCAGTTTCTCGGTAGAACCCCAAGAGACCCAGTACTTC. It specifies CASSFSVEPQETQYF.